The present T cell receptor (beta chain) was sequenced within a study of T cell clonality in common variable immunodeficiency. The CDR3 contains 8 residues. Germline loops: CDR1 LGHNT, CDR2 FRNRAP. Findings of the study overall: The cause of increased CVID clonality remains unclear without subpopulation sequencing.

The table came from immunoSEQ multiplex PCR; TCRdb's copy has only in-frame clones and leaves some out. This sample comprises 30,000 to 40,000 clones, none seen once only. This clone came up many times. Its antigen is undetermined. The read terminates 3 residues ahead of where the CDR3 ends, so the germline J gene completes it. The sequencing input was peripheral blood mononuclear cells. The receptor comes from a person between 18 and 75 years old in good health. This chain connects TRBV12-5 to TRBJ1-1; D not certain. This CDR3 reads CVGTEAFF. CDR3 DNA, as far as it was read: TGTGTCGGGACTGAA.